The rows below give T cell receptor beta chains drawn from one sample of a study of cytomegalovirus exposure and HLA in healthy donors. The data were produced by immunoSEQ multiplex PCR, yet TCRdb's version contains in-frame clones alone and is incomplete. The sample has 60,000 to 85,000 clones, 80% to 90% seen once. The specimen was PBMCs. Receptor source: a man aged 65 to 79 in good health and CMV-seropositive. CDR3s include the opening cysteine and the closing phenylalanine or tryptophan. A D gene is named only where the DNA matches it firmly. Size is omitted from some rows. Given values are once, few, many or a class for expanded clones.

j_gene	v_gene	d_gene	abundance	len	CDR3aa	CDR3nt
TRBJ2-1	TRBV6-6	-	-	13	CASSPSSYNEQFF	TGTGCCAGCAGCCCCTCCTCCTACAATGAGCAGTTCTTC
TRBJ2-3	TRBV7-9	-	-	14	CASSPSASTTRQYF	TGTGCCAGCAGCCCCTCGGCTAGCACCACTAGGCAGTATTTT
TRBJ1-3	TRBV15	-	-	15	CATSRDGGVGNTIYF	TGTGCCACCAGCAGAGATGGCGGCGTCGGAAACACCATATATTTT
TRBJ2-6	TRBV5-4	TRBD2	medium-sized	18	CASTGRAGGPSGANVLTF	TGTGCCAGCACAGGCCGAGCGGGAGGGCCAAGTGGGGCCAACGTCCTGACTTTC
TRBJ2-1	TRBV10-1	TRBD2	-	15	CASSDGTSGYNEQFF	TGCGCCAGCAGTGATGGGACTAGCGGGTACAATGAGCAGTTCTTC
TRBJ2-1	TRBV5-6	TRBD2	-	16	CASEALGTMSQREQFF	TGTGCCAGCGAAGCTCTCGGGACTATGTCACAGAGGGAGCAGTTCTTC
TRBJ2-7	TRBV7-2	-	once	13	CASSPTGPYEQYF	TGTGCCAGCAGTCCCACAGGGCCCTACGAGCAGTACTTC
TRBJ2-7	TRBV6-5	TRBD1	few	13	CASSSRTGDEQYF	TGTGCCAGCAGTTCCCGGACAGGGGACGAGCAGTACTTC
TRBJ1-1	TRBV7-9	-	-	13	CASSPQGGTEAFF	TGTGCCAGCAGCCCACAGGGAGGGACTGAAGCTTTCTTT
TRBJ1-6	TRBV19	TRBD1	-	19	CASSRGTGVVRRNNSPLHF	TGTGCCAGTAGCCGTGGGACAGGGGTGGTCCGGAGAAATAATTCACCCCTCCACTTT
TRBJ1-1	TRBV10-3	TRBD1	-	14	CAISNRGQGTEAFF	TGTGCCATCAGTAACAGGGGGCAGGGGACTGAAGCTTTCTTT
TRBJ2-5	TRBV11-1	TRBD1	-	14	CASSGQGSQETQYF	TGTGCCAGCAGCGGACAGGGAAGTCAAGAGACCCAGTACTTC
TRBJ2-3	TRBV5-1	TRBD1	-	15	CASSPWTGGTDTQYF	TGCGCCAGCAGCCCATGGACAGGGGGCACAGATACGCAGTATTTT
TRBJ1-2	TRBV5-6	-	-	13	CASSLGAEYGYTF	TGTGCCAGCAGCTTGGGGGCTGAATATGGCTACACCTTC
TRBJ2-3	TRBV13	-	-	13	CASSLVYTDTQYF	TGTGCCAGCAGCTTAGTGTACACAGATACGCAGTATTTT
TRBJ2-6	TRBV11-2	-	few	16	CASSFSWQAGANVLTF	TGTGCCAGCAGCTTCAGTTGGCAAGCTGGGGCCAACGTCCTGACTTTC
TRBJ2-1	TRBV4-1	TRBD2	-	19	CASSQDRTGLAGIQDEQFF	TGCGCCAGCAGCCAAGATAGGACGGGACTAGCGGGGATTCAGGATGAGCAGTTCTTC
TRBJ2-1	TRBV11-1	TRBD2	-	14	CASRKGTTDNEQFF	TGTGCCAGCAGAAAAGGGACTACTGACAATGAGCAGTTCTTC
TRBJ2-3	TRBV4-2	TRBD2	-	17	CASSQEVAGPSTDTQYF	TGTGCCAGCAGCCAAGAGGTAGCGGGGCCTAGCACAGATACGCAGTATTTT
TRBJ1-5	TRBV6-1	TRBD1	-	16	CASSGTGQGGNQPQHF	TGTGCCAGCAGTGGCACCGGACAGGGGGGAAATCAGCCCCAGCATTTT
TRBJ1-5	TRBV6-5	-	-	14	CASSSRGGGQPQHF	TGTGCCAGCAGTTCCCGGGGGGGCGGTCAGCCCCAGCATTTT
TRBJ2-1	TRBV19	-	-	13	CASQGRNYNEQFF	TGTGCCAGCCAGGGGCGCAACTACAATGAGCAGTTCTTC
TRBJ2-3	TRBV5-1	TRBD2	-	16	CASSRGLAGGTDTQYF	TGCGCCAGCAGCAGGGGACTAGCGGGAGGAACAGATACGCAGTATTTT
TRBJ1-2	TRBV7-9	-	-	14	CASSLVSQGQLLSF	TGTGCCAGCAGCTTAGTTAGCCAGGGGCAGCTTTTGTCCTTC
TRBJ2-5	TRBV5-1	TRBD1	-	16	CASSLGGTGAQETQYF	TGCGCCAGCAGCTTGGGTGGGACAGGGGCTCAAGAGACCCAGTACTTC
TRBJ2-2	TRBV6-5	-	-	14	CASRISQGTGELFF	TGTGCCAGCCGCATCTCACAGGGAACCGGGGAGCTGTTTTTT
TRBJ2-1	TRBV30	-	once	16	CAWSAPQRRGYNEQFF	TGTGCCTGGAGCGCCCCCCAGCGGAGGGGATACAATGAGCAGTTCTTC
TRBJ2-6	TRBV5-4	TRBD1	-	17	CASSNRQGSFGANVLTF	TGTGCCAGCAGCAATCGACAGGGTTCGTTTGGGGCCAACGTCCTGACTTTC
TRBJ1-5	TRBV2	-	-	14	CASRGGLSNQPQHF	TGTGCCAGCAGGGGGGGTCTCAGCAATCAGCCCCAGCATTTT
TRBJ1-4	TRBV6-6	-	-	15	CASSSSRTGGEKLFF	TGTGCCAGCAGTTCCTCCCGGACGGGGGGGGAAAAACTGTTTTTT
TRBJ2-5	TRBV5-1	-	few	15	CASSLASFSRETQYF	TGCGCCAGCAGCTTGGCCAGTTTTAGCCGGGAGACCCAGTACTTC
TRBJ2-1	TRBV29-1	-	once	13	CSVFSGTYNEQFF	TGCAGCGTTTTCAGCGGAACCTACAATGAGCAGTTCTTC
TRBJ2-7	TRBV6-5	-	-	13	CASSRETAYEQYF	TGTGCCAGCAGTCGGGAAACGGCCTACGAGCAGTACTTC
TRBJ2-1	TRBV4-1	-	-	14	CASSRTGEYNEQFF	TGCGCCAGCAGCCGAACGGGGGAGTACAATGAGCAGTTCTTC
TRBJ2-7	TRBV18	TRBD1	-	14	CASSPRQGSYEQYF	TGTGCCAGCTCACCACGACAGGGGTCCTACGAGCAGTACTTC
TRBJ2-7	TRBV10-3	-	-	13	CAAVDRYSYEQYF	TGTGCCGCTGTGGACAGATACTCCTACGAGCAGTACTTC
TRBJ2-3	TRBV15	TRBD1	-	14	CATSTRTGADTQYF	TGTGCCACCAGCACAAGGACAGGGGCAGATACGCAGTATTTT